This T cell receptor (beta chain) was observed in a study of tumor-infiltrating lymphocytes in primary liver carcinoma. Production of TCR beta cDNA used around 0.45 ug total RNA together with a constant-region primer. Three nested multiplex PCR rounds, a slightly modified ARM-PCR method, built the TCR beta libraries. The two initial PCR rounds, nine to eleven cycles each, used TRBV1-TRBV30 forward and C-beta reverse primers. TCRdb re-derived calls from the multiplex PCR reads in MiXCR, one entry per CDR3 protein. The table lists approximately 300,000 distinct CDR3 sequences, over 55% of them singletons. Note on this clonotype: As the CDR3 is not closed by the conserved phenylalanine or tryptophan, this likely results from a read error.

Between the trimmed V and J ends, which lost 5 bases and 0 bases, there was a span of 10 bases. The CDR3 length is 14 residues. In germline, CDR1 is SGHAT, CDR2 FQDESV (reference sequence). Out of unsorted whole blood came the blood RNA, and germline DNA was extracted as well. The receptor was isolated from a man between 35 and 55 years old with primary liver carcinoma and hepatitis B virus infection. This chain links TRBV11-1 with TRBJ1-1, with D possibly TRBD1 on 5 matching bases. Sequenced material: peripheral blood. CDR3 bases: TGTGCCAGCAGCGTTGACAGAATGAACACTGAAGCTTTCCTT. Its translation is CASSVDRMNTEAFL.